The present T cell receptor (beta chain) was sequenced within a study of CD8 T cells in ankylosing spondylitis. The CDR3 spans 17 residues. Trimming removed 0 bases from V and 0 bases from J; junction bases left unmatched: 5. Germline V gene sequence: CDR1 MNHEY, CDR2 SVGAGI. This clonotype has ten or more counts. Its antigen is not known. Study observations and caveats: Typical of ankylosing spondylitis blood, it appeared, was a TCR beta motif of several highly homologous variants. Reports say disease-linked clones showed up significantly more in matched ankylosing spondylitis synovial fluid.

TCRdb re-called the 5' RACE reads through MiXCR, storing one row per CDR3 protein. The table records over 150,000 distinct CDR3 sequences, about 13% of them present only once. The specimen was blood, either unsorted or a sorted T cell fraction (not recorded which). The clonotype was recovered from a male donor with ankylosing spondylitis or in good health (not recorded which). This chain connects TRBV6-5 to TRBJ2-1; TRBD2 agrees at 7 bases. For the CDR3, the DNA is TGTGCCAGCAGTTACTCTCTAGCGGCTAACTCCTACAATGAGCAGTTCTTC. Its translation: CASSYSLAANSYNEQFF.